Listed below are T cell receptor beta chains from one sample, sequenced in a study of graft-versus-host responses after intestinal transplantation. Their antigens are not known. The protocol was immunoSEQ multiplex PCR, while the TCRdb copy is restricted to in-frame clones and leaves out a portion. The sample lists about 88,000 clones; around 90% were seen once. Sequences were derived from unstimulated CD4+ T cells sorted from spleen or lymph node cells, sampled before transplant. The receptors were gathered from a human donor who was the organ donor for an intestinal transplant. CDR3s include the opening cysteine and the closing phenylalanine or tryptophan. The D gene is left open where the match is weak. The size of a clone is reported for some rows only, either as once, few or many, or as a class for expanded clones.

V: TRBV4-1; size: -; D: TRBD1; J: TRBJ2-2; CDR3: CASSLSPGQSTGELFF; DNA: TGCGCCAGCAGCCTTTCGCCGGGACAGAGCACCGGGGAGCTGTTTTTT
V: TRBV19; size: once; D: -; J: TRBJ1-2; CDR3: CASSVTPGLNYGYTF; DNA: TGTGCCAGTAGTGTTACACCGGGACTTAACTATGGCTACACCTTC
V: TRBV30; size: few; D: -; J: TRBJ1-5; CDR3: CAWSVRRDQPQHF; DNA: TGTGCCTGGAGTGTACGCAGGGATCAGCCCCAGCATTTT
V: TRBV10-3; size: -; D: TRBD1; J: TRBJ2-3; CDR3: CAISGQGEGTDTQYF; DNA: TGTGCCATCAGTGGACAGGGGGAGGGCACAGATACGCAGTATTTT
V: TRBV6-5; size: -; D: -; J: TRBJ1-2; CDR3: CASRPAASYGYTF; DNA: TGTGCCAGCAGGCCGGCGGCAAGCTATGGCTACACCTTC
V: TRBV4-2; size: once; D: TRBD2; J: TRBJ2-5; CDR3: CASSHQTSGIQETQYF; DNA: TGTGCCAGCAGCCATCAGACTAGCGGGATACAAGAGACCCAGTACTTC
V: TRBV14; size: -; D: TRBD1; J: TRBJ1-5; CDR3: CASSQLQTGDQPQHF; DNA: TGTGCCAGCAGCCAACTTCAGACAGGGGATCAGCCCCAGCATTTT
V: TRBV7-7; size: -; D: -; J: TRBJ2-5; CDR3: CASSFGGPPETQYF; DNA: TGTGCTAGCAGCTTTGGAGGCCCTCCCGAGACCCAGTACTTC
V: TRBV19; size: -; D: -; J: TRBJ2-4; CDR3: CASSIGSYRGVKNIQYF; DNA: TGTGCCAGTAGTATAGGATCGTACCGCGGGGTCAAAAACATTCAGTACTTC
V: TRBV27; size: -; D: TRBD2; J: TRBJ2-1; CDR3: CASSRIAGVPNEQFF; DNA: TGTGCCAGCAGTCGAATAGCGGGAGTTCCCAATGAGCAGTTCTTC
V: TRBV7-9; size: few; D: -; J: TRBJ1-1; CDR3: CASSSLEGVEAFF; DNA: TGTGCCAGCAGCTCCCTAGAAGGTGTTGAAGCTTTCTTT
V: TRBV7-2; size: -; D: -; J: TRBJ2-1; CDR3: CASSLAGAAEQFF; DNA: TGTGCCAGCAGCTTAGCAGGAGCGGCTGAGCAGTTCTTC
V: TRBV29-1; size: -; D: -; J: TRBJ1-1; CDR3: CSTILFTEAFF; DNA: TGCAGCACCATTCTATTCACTGAAGCTTTCTTT
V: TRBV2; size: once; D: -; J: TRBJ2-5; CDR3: CASNYVKTQYF; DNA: TGTGCCAGCAACTACGTGAAGACCCAGTACTTC
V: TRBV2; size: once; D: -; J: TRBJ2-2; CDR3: CASRRDTGELFF; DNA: TGTGCCAGCAGGAGGGACACCGGGGAGCTGTTTTTT
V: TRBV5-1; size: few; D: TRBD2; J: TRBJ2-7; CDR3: CASSNLAGASNEQYF; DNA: TGCGCCAGCAGCAACCTAGCGGGAGCAAGCAACGAGCAGTACTTC
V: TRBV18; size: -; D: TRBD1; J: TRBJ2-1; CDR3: CASSPATGAVEQFF; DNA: TGTGCCAGCTCACCAGCGACAGGGGCGGTTGAGCAGTTCTTC
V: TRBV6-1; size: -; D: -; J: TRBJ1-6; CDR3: CASGQSSYNSPLHF; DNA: TGTGCCAGCGGGCAGAGCTCCTATAATTCACCCCTCCACTTT
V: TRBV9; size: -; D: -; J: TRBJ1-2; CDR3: CASSVTLGGGDGYTF; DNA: TGTGCCAGCAGCGTAACCCTCGGCGGGGGTGATGGCTACACCTTC
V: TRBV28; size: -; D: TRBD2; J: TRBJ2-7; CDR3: CASRSSGAGYEQYF; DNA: TGTGCCAGCAGGAGTAGCGGGGCAGGTTACGAGCAGTACTTC
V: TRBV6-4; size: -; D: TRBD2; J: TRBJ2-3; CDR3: CASSPSGSTDTQYF; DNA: TGTGCCAGCAGTCCTAGCGGTAGCACAGATACGCAGTATTTT
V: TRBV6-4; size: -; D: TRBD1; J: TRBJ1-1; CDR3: CASSDFNTGTGNMNTEAFF; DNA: TGTGCCAGCAGTGACTTTAATACCGGGACAGGGAATATGAACACTGAAGCTTTCTTT
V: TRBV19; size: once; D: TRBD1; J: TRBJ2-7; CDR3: CASSRLGTGGYEQYF; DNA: TGTGCCAGTAGCCGCCTCGGGACAGGCGGTTACGAGCAGTACTTC
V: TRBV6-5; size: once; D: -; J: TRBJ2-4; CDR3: CASSYSMDGGPVYF; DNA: TGTGCCAGCAGTTACTCGATGGACGGGGGGCCGGTGTACTTC
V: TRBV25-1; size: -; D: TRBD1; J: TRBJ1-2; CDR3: CASRETGGWDGYTF; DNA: TGTGCCAGCAGGGAGACAGGGGGTTGGGATGGCTACACCTTC
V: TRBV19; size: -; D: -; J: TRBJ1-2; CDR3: CASSMSSGTNYGYTF; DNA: TGTGCCAGTAGTATGAGCTCAGGAACTAACTATGGCTACACCTTC